Presented here are 17 T cell receptor beta chains from one specimen sequenced in a study of OX40 agonist ivuxolimab in advanced cancers. Using immunoSEQ multiplex PCR, the repertoire was profiled, and TCRdb retains in-frame clones only, with some absent. This table has about 60,000 clones, 70% to 90% appearing once. Material: CD4+ or CD8+ T cells sorted from blood, obtained in a trial of the OX40 agonist ivuxolimab. These receptors came from an adult with an advanced solid tumor such as melanoma, head and neck, liver or kidney cancer.

The chain joins TRBV19 to TRBJ1-6; D is perhaps TRBD1 (6 bases). This CDR3 region has 15 residues. V was pared by 7 bases and J by 1 base, with 11 bases between. Germline V lookup: CDR1 LNHDA, CDR2 SQIVND (reference sequence). The CDR3 reads CASTPGQSYNSPLHF. The CDR3 bases are TGTGCCAGTACCCCCGGACAGTCCTATAATTCACCCCTCCACTTT. Full variable domain (remainder filled in from reference TRBV19 and TRBJ1-6): DGGITQSPKYLFRKEGQNVTLSCEQNLNHDAMYWYRQDPGQGLRLIYYSQIVNDFQKGDIAEGYSVSREKKESFPLTVTSAQKNPTAFYLCASTPGQSYNSPLHFGNGTRLTVT.

The chain employs TRBV7-2 and TRBJ1-1; D is undetermined. The CDR3 spans 13 residues. The germline V gene encodes CDR1 SGHTA and CDR2 FQGNSA. Deletions cut 1 base from V and 3 bases from J, with 6 bases between. For the CDR3, the DNA is TGTGCCAGCAGCTTAGGGGTGGACACTGAAGCTTTCTTT. Translated, it gives CASSLGVDTEAFF.

V gene TRBV7-2 combines with J gene TRBJ2-5; D uncertain. Trimming left V 4 bases short and J 5 bases short, with 23 bases between. The CDR3 extends over 17 amino acids. Per germline, CDR1 SGHTA and CDR2 FQGNSA. CDR3 sequence: CASSSLSGPGLRETQYF. The DNA of the CDR3 is TGTGCCAGCAGCTCCCTTAGTGGACCCGGGTTGAGGGAGACCCAGTACTTC.

This clone occurred a few times. V gene TRBV6-1 combines with J gene TRBJ2-7, with a weak D call TRBD1 (6 bases). The CDR3 consists of 14 residues. Germline V lookup: CDR1 MNHNS, CDR2 SASEGT. The ends were cut back, 5 bases at V and 2 bases at J, with 13 bases in the middle. CDR3 sequence reads: CASSPQTGPYEQYF. The CDR3 region has the DNA TGTGCCAGCAGTCCCCAGACAGGACCCTACGAGCAGTACTTC.

The CDR3 reads CATSTRTGDNEQFF. The DNA for the CDR3 is TGTGCCACCAGCACTCGGACAGGAGACAATGAGCAGTTCTTC. The rearrangement joins TRBV15 to TRBJ2-1; 7 bases are shared with TRBD1. The CDR3 sequence is 14 residues long. Germline V gene sequence: CDR1 LNHNV, CDR2 YYDKDF (reference sequence). V dropped 4 bases and J dropped 5; count of bases not matched to a gene: 5.

This clone was seen once. This chain's CDR3 is CASRDTYNSPLHF. CDR3 DNA: TGTGCCAGCAGGGACACTTATAATTCACCCCTCCACTTT. This chain links TRBV6-5 with TRBJ1-6; possibly TRBD1 for D (5 bases). The V end lost 6 bases, the J end lost 4 bases, and 7 bases lay between the germline ends. Germline V CDR1 and CDR2: MNHEY, SVGAGI. This CDR3 comprises 13 residues.

This clone was observed once. This sequence joins TRBV20-1 and TRBJ2-1, with D hard to call. Trimming cost V 3 bases and J 9 bases, with 9 bases left between them. CDR1 and CDR2 from the germline V gene are DFQATT and SNEGSKA (reference sequence). The CDR3 consists of 11 residues. This chain's CDR3 is CSASPAVEQFF. The CDR3 bases are TGCAGTGCTAGCCCTGCAGTTGAGCAGTTCTTC.

The chain has TRBV6-1 and TRBJ2-7, with no clear D. CDR1 is MNHNS, CDR2 SASEGT, per germline. V lost 2 bases and J 4 bases, leaving 12 bases between the germline ends. The CDR3 consists of 14 residues. The chain's CDR3 is CASSENWWGYEQYF. CDR3 DNA sequence: TGTGCCAGCAGTGAAAATTGGTGGGGTTACGAGCAGTACTTC.

The chain carries TRBV7-2 and TRBJ2-3; D is perhaps TRBD2 (5 bases). The V and J ends lost 5 bases and 9 bases respectively, with 18 bases between them. CDR1 is SGHTA, CDR2 FQGNSA, per germline. The CDR3 totals 14 residues. The CDR3 DNA sequence: TGTGCCAGCAGCAGGACTTCCGGAGGCCAGACGCAGTATTTT. It translates to CASSRTSGGQTQYF.

This clone has a single count. The V and J genes are TRBV7-9 and TRBJ2-2; D not certain. The CDR3 length is 14 residues. V shed 5 bases and J shed 5 bases, with 12 bases lying between them. In germline, CDR1 is SEHNR, CDR2 FQNEAQ (reference sequence). The CDR3 DNA follows: TGTGCCAGCAGCCACTCCGCACGGACCGGGGAGCTGTTTTTT. Residues: CASSHSARTGELFF.

V usage is TRBV5-4 and J usage is TRBJ2-7, with D possibly being TRBD1 or TRBD2 (5 bases each). Deletions cut 4 bases from V and 3 bases from J, with 20 bases between. The germline CDR1 and CDR2 sequences are SGHNT and YYREEE (reference sequence). This CDR3 is 16 amino acids long. CDR3 DNA sequence: TGTGCCAGCAGCGTTAAAGTGCCGGGACCGATCTACGAGCAGTACTTC. It specifies CASSVKVPGPIYEQYF.

The chain recombines TRBV28 with TRBJ2-7; D unresolved. This CDR3 contains 14 residues. Germline V gives CDR1 MDHEN, CDR2 SYDVKM. Trimming shortened V by 8 bases and J by 2 bases, and 16 bases separated the two germline ends. CDR3 bases: TGTGCCAGCCAATACGGACGGCCACCCTACGAGCAGTACTTC. Its translation is CASQYGRPPYEQYF.

The rearrangement uses TRBV27 and TRBJ2-7; 8 bases align to TRBD1. The CDR3 has 13 amino acids. The germline gives CDR1 MNHEY, CDR2 SMNVEV (reference sequence). The V gene end was trimmed by 3 bases and the J gene end by 4 bases; junction bases not matched to a gene: 2. The DNA of the CDR3 is TGTGCCAGCAGTTTGGGACAGGTGTACGAGCAGTACTTC. Amino acids: CASSLGQVYEQYF.

V is TRBV6-5 and J is TRBJ2-1; no definite D call. The CDR3 runs to 13 residues. V lost 7 bases and J lost 10, with 17 bases in between. CDR1 is MNHEY, CDR2 SVGAGI, per germline. The CDR3 loop is CASTWVLGSEQFF. CDR3 bases: TGTGCCAGCACTTGGGTTTTGGGTAGCGAGCAGTTCTTC.

This chain uses TRBV6-6 with TRBJ2-3; 7 bases align to TRBD2. Losses at the gene ends were 8 bases for V and 2 bases for J; bases not matched to a gene: 4. Germline CDR1 reads MNHNY; CDR2 reads SVGAGI (reference sequence). This CDR3 is 13 amino acids long. In DNA form, the CDR3 reads TGTGCCAGCGGAGGGACTAACACAGATACGCAGTATTTT. It yields the protein CASGGTNTDTQYF.

The V and J genes are TRBV19 and TRBJ1-3; unclear D gene. This CDR3 contains 13 residues. Germline loops: CDR1 LNHDA, CDR2 SQIVND (reference sequence). V was cut by 10 bases and J by 5 bases, with 15 bases left in between. CDR3 in DNA: TGTGCCACCGTAAAATCGGGGAGAAACACCATATATTTT. It is translated as CATVKSGRNTIYF.

V gene TRBV7-9 combines with J gene TRBJ1-2; a possible D gene is TRBD1 (6 bases). V gave up 4 bases and J gave up 8 bases, with 14 bases separating them. This CDR3 contains 13 residues. Germline-derived CDR1 and CDR2 are SEHNR and FQNEAQ (reference sequence). The CDR3 DNA reads TGTGCCAGCAGCTGGGAACAGGGAAACGGCTACACCTTC. Its protein product is CASSWEQGNGYTF.